The T cell receptor beta chain under discussion was sequenced for a study of T cells in tumors after PD-1 blockade. Overall study context: A subset received ongoing vismodegib 150 mg daily alongside anti-PD-1 therapy. Blood samples averaged around 110,000 templates (range about 22,000-260,000) and 35,000 to 40,000 unique clonotypes. General observations from the study: Peripheral recruitment is suggested, as some novel exhausted tumor clones were in pre-treatment blood.

Sequencing used immunoSEQ multiplex PCR; TCRdb keeps in-frame clones, though not all of them. The repertoire holds 60,000 to 70,000 clones, with roughly 70% as singletons. As to this clone: Its antigen remains unidentified.

The material sequenced was PBMCs, taken after anti-PD-1 treatment. The source is a human donor with basal cell carcinoma.

The CDR3 DNA reads as TGCGCCAGCAGTGAAGCGCAGGGAGCCTACGAGCAGTACTTC. It translates to CASSEAQGAYEQYF. This sequence joins TRBV10-2 and TRBJ2-7; D is tentatively TRBD1 or TRBD2 (5 bases each). Germline CDR1 reads WSHSY; CDR2 reads SAAADI. The ends were cut back, 3 bases at V and 2 bases at J, with 11 bases in the middle. The CDR3 length is 14 residues.